This entry lists 5 T cell receptor beta chains sequenced from one sample in a study of T-cell memory formation after mild COVID-19. TCRdb re-derived calls from the 5' RACE reads in MiXCR, one entry per CDR3 protein. The sample carries 200,000 to 250,000 distinct CDR3 sequences, around 10% recorded once. The sequenced sample was PBMCs or a T cell subset sorted from them (not recorded which). These receptors originate from a man between 18 and 29 years old who had mild COVID-19 (a few samples of this study predate the infection). Cell type and time point are not known.

There are a few counts of this clonotype. The V call is TRBV11-2, the J call TRBJ2-6, with a tentative D call TRBD2 (6 bases). CDR1 is SGHAT and CDR2 is FQNNGV in the germline V gene. The CDR3 is 15 residues long. The V gene lost 5 bases and the J gene lost 2 bases, with 10 bases spanning the gap. CDR3 sequence: CASSTRGAGANVLTF. As DNA, the CDR3 is TGTGCCAGCAGCACGCGGGGAGCTGGGGCCAACGTCCTGACTTTC.

In its sample, this clonotype was seen a few times. The V call is TRBV7-2, the J call TRBJ1-5, with unresolved D. This CDR3 has 13 amino acids. The V end was cut by 1 base, the J end by 6 bases, with 7 bases between. Per germline, CDR1 SGHTA and CDR2 FQGNSA. The CDR3 DNA is TGTGCCAGCAGCTTAGGGCCCAGTCAGCCCCAGCATTTT. Amino acid sequence: CASSLGPSQPQHF. The variable domain in full, with the rest retrieved from reference TRBV7-2 and TRBJ1-5, is GAGVSQSPSNKVTEKGKDVELRCDPISGHTALYWYRQSLGQGLEFLIYFQGNSAPDKSGLPSDRFSAERTGGSVSTLTIQRTQQEDSAVYLCASSLGPSQPQHFGDGTRLSIL.

The chain couples TRBV9 to TRBJ1-2; D is undetermined. The CDR3 has 12 amino acids. V was clipped by 0 bases and J by 8 bases, with 8 bases between them. Germline V CDR1 and CDR2: SGDLS, YYNGEE. The CDR3: CASSVGVGGYTF. The CDR3 coding sequence is TGTGCCAGCAGCGTAGGGGTTGGCGGCTACACCTTC. Combining the CDR3 with reference TRBV9 and TRBJ1-2 gives the whole variable domain DSGVTQTPKHLITATGQRVTLRCSPRSGDLSVYWYQQSLDQGLQFLIQYYNGEERAKGNILERFSAQQFPDLHSELNLSSLELGDSALYFCASSVGVGGYTFGSGTRLTVV.

A single count supports this clonotype. The junction departs from the called germline gene at one end, perhaps through a read error. Here the CDR3 reads CTSSQLQGQGDEQYF. Here the CDR3 DNA reads TGTACCAGCAGCCAACTTCAGGGACAGGGGGACGAGCAGTACTTC. The genes are TRBV4-2 and TRBJ2-7, with 11 bases aligning to TRBD1. CDR1 and CDR2 (germline): LGHNA, YNFKEQ. This CDR3 has 15 amino acids.

There are a few counts of this clonotype. The chain recombines TRBV5-1 with TRBJ2-2; the match to TRBD2 covers 9 bases. This CDR3 region has 15 residues. CDR1 and CDR2 (germline): SGHRS, YFSETQ. Germline trimming cut 2 bases from V and 6 bases from J; bases unmatched to any gene: 5. This CDR3 reads CASSLNSGGSGELFF. As DNA, the CDR3 is TGCGCCAGCAGCTTAAATAGCGGGGGCTCCGGGGAGCTGTTTTTT.